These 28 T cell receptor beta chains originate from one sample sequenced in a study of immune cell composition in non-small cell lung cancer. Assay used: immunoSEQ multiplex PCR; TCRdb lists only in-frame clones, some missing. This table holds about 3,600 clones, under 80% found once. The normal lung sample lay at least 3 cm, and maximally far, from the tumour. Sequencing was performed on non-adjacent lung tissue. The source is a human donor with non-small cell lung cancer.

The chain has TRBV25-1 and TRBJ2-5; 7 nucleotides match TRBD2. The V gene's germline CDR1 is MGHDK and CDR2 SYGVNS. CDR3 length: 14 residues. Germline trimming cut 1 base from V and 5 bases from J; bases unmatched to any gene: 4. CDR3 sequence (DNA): TGTGCCAGCAGTGAATGGGACTATCGGGAGACCCAGTACTTC. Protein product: CASSEWDYRETQYF.

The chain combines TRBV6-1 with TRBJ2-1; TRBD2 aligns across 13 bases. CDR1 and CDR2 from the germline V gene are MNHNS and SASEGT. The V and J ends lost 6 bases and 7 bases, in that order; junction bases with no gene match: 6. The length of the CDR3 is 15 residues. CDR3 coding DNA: TGTGCCAGCAGGATGGGACTAGCGGGAAAAAATGAGCAGTTCTTC. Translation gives CASRMGLAGKNEQFF.

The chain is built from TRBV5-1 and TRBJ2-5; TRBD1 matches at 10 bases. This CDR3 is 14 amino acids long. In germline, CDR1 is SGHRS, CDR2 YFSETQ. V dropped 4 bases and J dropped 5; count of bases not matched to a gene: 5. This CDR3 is CASSRTGGFETQYF. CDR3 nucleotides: TGCGCCAGCAGCCGGACAGGGGGTTTCGAGACCCAGTACTTC.

The CDR3 sequence: CATSREAADRNYTF. CDR3 nucleotides: TGTGCCACCAGCAGAGAGGCGGCCGACAGAAATTACACCTTC. The chain links TRBV15 to TRBJ1-2; possible D gene TRBD1, 5 bases. Germline CDR1 is LNHNV and CDR2 is YYDKDF (reference sequence). V lost 0 bases and J 11 bases, leaving 16 bases between the germline ends. There are 14 residues in the CDR3.

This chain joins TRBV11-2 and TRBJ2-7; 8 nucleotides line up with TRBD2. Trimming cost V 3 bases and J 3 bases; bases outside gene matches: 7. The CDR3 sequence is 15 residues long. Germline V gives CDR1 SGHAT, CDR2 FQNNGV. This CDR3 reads CASSLFREGFYEQYF. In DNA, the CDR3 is TGTGCCAGCAGCTTGTTTCGGGAGGGCTTCTACGAGCAGTACTTC.

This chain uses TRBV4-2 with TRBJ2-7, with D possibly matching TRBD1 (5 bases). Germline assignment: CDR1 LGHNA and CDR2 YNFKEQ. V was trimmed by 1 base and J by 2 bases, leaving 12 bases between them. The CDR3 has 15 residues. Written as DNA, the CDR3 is TGTGCCAGCAGCCAAGGGAGTCAGGGTCCCTACGAGCAGTACTTC. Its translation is CASSQGSQGPYEQYF.

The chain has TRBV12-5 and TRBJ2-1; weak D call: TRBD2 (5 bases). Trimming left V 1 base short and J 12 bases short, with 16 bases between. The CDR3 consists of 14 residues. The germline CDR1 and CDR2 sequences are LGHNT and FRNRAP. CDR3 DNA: TGTGCTAGTGGTTTGGACCTTCGGGATAGAAGGCAGTTCTTC. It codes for CASGLDLRDRRQFF.

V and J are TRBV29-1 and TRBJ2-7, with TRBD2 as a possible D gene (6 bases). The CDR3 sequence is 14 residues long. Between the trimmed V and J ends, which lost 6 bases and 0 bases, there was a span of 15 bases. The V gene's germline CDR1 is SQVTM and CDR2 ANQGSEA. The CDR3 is CSVRGTPSSYEQYF. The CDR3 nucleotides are TGCAGCGTCCGAGGGACTCCCAGCTCCTACGAGCAGTACTTC.

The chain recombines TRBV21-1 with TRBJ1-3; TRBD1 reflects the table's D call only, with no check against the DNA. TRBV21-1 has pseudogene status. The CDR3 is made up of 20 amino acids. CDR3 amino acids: CASSKNWYLRDRAFRNTIYF. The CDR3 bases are TGTGCCAGCAGCAAAAATTGGTATTTGCGGGACAGGGCGTTTAGAAACACCATATATTTT.

CDR3 residues: CASSIDRQTGFVYGYTF. For the CDR3, the DNA is TGTGCCAGTAGTATAGATCGACAAACAGGGTTTGTGTATGGCTACACCTTC. This chain uses TRBV19 with TRBJ1-2, with a tentative D call TRBD1 (6 bases). The germline V gene encodes CDR1 LNHDA and CDR2 SQIVND (reference sequence). The CDR3 covers 17 residues. V dropped 0 bases and J dropped 5 bases, with 19 bases sitting between them.

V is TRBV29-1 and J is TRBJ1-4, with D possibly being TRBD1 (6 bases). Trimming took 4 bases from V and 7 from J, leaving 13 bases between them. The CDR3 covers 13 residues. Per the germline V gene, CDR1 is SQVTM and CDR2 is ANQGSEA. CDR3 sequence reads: CSVGGGAVEKLFF. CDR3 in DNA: TGCAGCGTTGGTGGGGGCGCGGTTGAAAAACTGTTTTTT.

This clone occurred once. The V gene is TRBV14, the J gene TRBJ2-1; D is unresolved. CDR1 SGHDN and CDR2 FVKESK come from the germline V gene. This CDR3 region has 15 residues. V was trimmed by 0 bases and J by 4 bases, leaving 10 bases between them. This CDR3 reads CASSQDVLGYNEQFF. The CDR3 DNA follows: TGTGCCAGCAGCCAAGATGTACTCGGTTACAATGAGCAGTTCTTC.

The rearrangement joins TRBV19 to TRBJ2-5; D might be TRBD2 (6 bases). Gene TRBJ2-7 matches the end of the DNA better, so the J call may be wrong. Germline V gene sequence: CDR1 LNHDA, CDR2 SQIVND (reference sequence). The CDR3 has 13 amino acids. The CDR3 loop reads CASSISGSYEQYF. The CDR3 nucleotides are TGTGCCAGTAGTATAAGCGGGTCCTACGAGCAGTACTTC.

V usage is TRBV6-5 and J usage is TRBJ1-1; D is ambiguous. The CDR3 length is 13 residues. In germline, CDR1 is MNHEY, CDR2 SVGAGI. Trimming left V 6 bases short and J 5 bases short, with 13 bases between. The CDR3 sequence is CASRLVLRTEAFF. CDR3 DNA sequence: TGTGCCAGCAGGTTAGTGTTACGGACTGAAGCTTTCTTT.

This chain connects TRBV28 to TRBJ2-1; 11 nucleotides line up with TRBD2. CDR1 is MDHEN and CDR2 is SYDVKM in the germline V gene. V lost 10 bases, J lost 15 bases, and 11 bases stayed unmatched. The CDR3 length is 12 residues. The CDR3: CATINSGRAVFF. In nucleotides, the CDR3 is TGTGCCACCATTAATAGCGGGAGGGCCGTGTTCTTC.

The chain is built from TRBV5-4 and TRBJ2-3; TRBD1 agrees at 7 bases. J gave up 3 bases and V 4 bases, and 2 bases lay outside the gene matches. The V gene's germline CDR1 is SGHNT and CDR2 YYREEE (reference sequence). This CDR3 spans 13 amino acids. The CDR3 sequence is CASSKQGTDTQYF. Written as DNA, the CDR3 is TGTGCCAGCAGCAAACAGGGGACAGATACGCAGTATTTT.

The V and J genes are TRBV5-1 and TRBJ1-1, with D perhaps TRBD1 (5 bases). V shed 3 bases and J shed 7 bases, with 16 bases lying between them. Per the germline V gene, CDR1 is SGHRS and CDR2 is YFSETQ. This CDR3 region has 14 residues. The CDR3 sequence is CASSSGRLRGEAFF. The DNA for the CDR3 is TGCGCCAGCAGCTCAGGACGCTTAAGGGGTGAAGCTTTCTTT.

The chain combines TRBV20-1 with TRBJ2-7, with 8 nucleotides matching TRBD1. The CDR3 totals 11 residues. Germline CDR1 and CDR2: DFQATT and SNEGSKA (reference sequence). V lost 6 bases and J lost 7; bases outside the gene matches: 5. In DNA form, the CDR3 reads TGCAGTGCCACACAGGGGGGAGAGCAGTACTTC. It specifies CSATQGGEQYF.

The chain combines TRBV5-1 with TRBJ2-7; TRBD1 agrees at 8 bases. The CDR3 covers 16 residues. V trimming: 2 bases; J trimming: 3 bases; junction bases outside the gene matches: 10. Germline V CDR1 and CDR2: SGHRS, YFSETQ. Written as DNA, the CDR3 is TGCGCCAGCAGCTTCGGACAGGGTGTGTTGAACTACGAGCAGTACTTC. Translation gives CASSFGQGVLNYEQYF.

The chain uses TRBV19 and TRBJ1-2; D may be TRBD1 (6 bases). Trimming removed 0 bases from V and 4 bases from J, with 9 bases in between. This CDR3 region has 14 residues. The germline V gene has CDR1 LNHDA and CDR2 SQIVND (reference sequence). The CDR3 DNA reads TGTGCCAGTAGTATAGATCGACAGGCCTATGGCTACACCTTC. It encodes CASSIDRQAYGYTF.

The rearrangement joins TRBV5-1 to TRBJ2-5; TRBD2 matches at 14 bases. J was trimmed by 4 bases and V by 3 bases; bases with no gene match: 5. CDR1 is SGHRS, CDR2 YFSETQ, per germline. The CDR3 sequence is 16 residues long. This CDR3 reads CASSSAGTSGRETQYF. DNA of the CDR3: TGCGCCAGCAGCTCCGCCGGGACTAGCGGGAGAGAGACCCAGTACTTC.

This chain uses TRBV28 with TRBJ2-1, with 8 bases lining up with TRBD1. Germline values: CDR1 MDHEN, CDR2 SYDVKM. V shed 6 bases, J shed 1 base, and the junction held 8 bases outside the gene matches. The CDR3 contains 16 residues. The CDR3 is CASSVARGQSYNEQFF. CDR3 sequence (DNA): TGTGCCAGCAGCGTAGCCAGGGGGCAATCCTACAATGAGCAGTTCTTC.

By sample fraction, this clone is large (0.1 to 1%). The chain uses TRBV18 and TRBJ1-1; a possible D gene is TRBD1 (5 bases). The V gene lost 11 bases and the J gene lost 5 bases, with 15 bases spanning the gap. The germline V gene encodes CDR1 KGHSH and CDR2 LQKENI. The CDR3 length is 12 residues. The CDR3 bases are TGTGCCTTGGAAGGGGTGGTGACTGAAGCTTTCTTT. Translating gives CALEGVVTEAFF. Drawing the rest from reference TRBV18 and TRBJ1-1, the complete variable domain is NAGVMQNPRHLVRRRGQEARLRCSPMKGHSHVYWYRQLPEEGLKFMVYLQKENIIDESGMPKERFSAEFPKEGPSILRIQQVVRGDSAAYFCALEGVVTEAFFGQGTRLTVV.

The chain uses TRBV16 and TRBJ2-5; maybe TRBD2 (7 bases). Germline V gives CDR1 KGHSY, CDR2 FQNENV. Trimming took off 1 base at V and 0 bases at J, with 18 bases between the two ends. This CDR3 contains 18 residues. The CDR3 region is CASSQFAGANAYQETQYF. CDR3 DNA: TGTGCCAGCAGCCAATTTGCGGGGGCCAACGCCTACCAAGAGACCCAGTACTTC.

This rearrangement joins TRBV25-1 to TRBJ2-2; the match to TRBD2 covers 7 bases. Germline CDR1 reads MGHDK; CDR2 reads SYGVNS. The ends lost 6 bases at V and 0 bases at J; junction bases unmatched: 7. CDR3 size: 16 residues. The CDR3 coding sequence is TGTGCCAGCAGGAGCAAAGCGGGAACGAACACCGGGGAGCTGTTTTTT. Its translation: CASRSKAGTNTGELFF. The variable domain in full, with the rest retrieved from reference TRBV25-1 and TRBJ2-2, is EADIYQTPRYLVIGTGKKITLECSQTMGHDKMYWYQQDPGMELHLIHYSYGVNSTEKGDLSSESTVSRIRTEHFPLTLESARPSHTSQYLCASRSKAGTNTGELFFGEGSRLTVL.

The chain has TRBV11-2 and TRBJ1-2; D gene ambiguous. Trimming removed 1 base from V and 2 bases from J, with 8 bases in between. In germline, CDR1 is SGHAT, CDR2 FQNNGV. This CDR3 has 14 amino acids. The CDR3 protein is CASSLGPGNYGYTF. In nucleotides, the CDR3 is TGTGCCAGCAGCTTAGGTCCGGGAAACTATGGCTACACCTTC. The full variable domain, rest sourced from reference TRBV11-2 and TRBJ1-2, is EAGVAQSPRYKIIEKRQSVAFWCNPISGHATLYWYQQILGQGPKLLIQFQNNGVVDDSQLPKDRFSAERLKGVDSTLKIQPAKLEDSAVYLCASSLGPGNYGYTFGSGTRLTVV.

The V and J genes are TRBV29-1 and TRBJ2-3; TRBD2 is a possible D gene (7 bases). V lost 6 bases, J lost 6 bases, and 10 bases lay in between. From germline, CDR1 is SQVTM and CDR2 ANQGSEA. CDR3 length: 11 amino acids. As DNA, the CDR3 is TGCAGCGTGCCGGGGGGCGATACGCAGTATTTT. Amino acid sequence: CSVPGGDTQYF.

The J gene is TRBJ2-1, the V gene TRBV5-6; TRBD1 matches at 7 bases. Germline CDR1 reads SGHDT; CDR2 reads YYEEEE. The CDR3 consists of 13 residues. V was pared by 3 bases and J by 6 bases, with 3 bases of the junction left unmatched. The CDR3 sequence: CASSYSGGNEQFF. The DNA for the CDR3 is TGTGCCAGCAGCTATTCAGGGGGCAATGAGCAGTTCTTC.